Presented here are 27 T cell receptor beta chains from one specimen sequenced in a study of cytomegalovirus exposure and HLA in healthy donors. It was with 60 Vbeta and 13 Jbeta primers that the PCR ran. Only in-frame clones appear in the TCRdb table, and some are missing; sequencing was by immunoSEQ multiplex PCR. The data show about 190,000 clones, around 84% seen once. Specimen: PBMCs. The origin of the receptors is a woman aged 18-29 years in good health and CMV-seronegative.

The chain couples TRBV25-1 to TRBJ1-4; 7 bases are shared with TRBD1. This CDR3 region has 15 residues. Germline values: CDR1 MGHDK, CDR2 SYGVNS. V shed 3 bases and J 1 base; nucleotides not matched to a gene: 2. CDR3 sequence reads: CASSETGRTNEKLFF. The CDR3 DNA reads TGTGCCAGCAGTGAGACAGGGAGAACTAATGAAAAACTGTTTTTT.

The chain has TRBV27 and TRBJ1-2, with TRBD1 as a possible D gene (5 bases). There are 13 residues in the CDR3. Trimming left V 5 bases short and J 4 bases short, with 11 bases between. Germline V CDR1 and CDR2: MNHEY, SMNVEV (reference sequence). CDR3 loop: CASSPRGFYGYTF. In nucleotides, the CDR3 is TGTGCCAGCAGTCCCCGGGGGTTCTATGGCTACACCTTC.

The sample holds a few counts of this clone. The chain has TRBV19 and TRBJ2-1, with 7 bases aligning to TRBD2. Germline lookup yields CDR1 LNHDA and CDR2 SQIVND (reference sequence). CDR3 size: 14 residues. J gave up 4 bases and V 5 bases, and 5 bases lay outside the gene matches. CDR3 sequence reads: CASSPGLEYNEQFF. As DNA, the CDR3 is TGTGCCAGTAGTCCAGGACTAGAGTACAATGAGCAGTTCTTC.

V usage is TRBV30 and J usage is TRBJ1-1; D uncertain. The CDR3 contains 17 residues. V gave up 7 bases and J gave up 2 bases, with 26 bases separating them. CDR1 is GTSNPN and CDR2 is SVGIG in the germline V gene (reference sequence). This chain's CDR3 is CASSGGKGNYLNTEAFF. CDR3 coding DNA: TGTGCCTCCTCCGGCGGGAAGGGTAACTATTTAAACACTGAAGCTTTCTTT.

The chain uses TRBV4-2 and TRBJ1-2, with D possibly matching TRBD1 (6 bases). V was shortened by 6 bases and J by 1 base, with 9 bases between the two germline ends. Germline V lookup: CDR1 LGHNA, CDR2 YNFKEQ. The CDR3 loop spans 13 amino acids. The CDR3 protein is CASRVDSNYGYTF. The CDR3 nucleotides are TGTGCCAGCAGGGTGGACAGTAACTATGGCTACACCTTC.

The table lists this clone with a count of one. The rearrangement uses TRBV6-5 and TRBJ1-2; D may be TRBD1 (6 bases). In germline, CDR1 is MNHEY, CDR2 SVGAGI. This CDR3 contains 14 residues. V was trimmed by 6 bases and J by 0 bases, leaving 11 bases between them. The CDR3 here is CASRVGGANYGYTF. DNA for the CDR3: TGTGCCAGCAGGGTAGGGGGGGCTAACTATGGCTACACCTTC.

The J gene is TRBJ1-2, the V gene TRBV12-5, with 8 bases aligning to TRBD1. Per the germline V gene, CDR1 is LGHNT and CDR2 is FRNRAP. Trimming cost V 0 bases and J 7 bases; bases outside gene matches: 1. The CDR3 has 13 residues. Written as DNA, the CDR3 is TGTGCTAGTGGTTTGGTAACAGGGGGTGGCTACACCTTC. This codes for CASGLVTGGGYTF.

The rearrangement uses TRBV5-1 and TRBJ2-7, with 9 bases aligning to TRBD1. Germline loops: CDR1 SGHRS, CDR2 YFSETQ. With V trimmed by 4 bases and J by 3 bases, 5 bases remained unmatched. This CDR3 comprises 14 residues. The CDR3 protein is CASSVPGQGYEQYF. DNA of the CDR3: TGCGCCAGCAGCGTACCGGGACAGGGCTACGAGCAGTACTTC.

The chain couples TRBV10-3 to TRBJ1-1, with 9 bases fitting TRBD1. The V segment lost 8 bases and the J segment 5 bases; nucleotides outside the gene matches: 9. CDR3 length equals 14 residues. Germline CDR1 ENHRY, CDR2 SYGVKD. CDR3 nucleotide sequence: TGTGCCATCGCGTCCGGGACAGGGCTAACTGAAGCTTTCTTT. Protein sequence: CAIASGTGLTEAFF.

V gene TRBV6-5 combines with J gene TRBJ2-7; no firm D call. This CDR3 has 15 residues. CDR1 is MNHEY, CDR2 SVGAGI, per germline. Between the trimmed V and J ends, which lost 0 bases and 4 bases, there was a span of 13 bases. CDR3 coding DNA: TGTGCCAGCAGTTACTCGGAGTCCGGGTCTTACGAGCAGTACTTC. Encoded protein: CASSYSESGSYEQYF.

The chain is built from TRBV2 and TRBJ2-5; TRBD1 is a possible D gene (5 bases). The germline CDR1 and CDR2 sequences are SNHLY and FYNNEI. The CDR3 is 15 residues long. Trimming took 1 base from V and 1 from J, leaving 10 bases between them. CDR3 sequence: CASSEGQGSQETQYF. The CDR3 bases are TGTGCCAGCAGTGAAGGCCAGGGTTCCCAAGAGACCCAGTACTTC.

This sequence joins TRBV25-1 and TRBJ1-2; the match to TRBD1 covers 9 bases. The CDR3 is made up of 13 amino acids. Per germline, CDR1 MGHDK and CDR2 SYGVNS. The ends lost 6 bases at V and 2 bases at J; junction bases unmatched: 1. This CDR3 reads CASRGTGNYGYTF. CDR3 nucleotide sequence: TGTGCCAGCAGGGGGACAGGGAACTATGGCTACACCTTC.

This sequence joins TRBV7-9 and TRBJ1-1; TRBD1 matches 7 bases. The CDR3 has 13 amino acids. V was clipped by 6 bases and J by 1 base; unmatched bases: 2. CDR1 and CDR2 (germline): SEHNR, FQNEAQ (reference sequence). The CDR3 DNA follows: TGTGCCAGCAGGAGACAGGGGAACACTGAAGCTTTCTTT. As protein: CASRRQGNTEAFF.

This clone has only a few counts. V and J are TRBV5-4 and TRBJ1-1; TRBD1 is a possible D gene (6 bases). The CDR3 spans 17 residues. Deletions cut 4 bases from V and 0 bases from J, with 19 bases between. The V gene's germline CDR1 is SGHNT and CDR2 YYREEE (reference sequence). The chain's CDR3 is CASSPMRGGEMNTEAFF. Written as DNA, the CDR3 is TGTGCCAGCAGCCCGATGAGGGGGGGCGAAATGAACACTGAAGCTTTCTTT.

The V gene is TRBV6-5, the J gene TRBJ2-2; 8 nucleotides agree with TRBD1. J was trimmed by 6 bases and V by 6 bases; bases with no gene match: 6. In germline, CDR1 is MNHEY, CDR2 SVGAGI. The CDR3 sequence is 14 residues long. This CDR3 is CASRIGQGAGELFF. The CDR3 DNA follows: TGTGCCAGCAGGATTGGACAGGGAGCCGGGGAGCTGTTTTTT.

CDR3 loop: CASSGEGGGAFF. CDR3 sequence (DNA): TGTGCCAGCAGTGGAGAGGGGGGGGGAGCTTTCTTT. The chain combines TRBV2 with TRBJ1-1; TRBD1 might be the D (6 bases). Germline lookup yields CDR1 SNHLY and CDR2 FYNNEI. The length of the CDR3 is 12 residues. The V end lost 4 bases, the J end lost 10 bases, and 13 bases lay between the germline ends.

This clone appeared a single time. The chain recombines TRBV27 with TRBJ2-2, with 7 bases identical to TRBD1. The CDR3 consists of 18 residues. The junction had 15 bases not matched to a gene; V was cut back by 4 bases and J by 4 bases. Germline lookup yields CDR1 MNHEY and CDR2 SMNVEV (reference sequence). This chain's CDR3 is CASSSLKTGVRSTGELFF. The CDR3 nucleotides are TGTGCCAGCAGTTCCCTTAAAACAGGGGTTAGAAGCACCGGGGAGCTGTTTTTT.

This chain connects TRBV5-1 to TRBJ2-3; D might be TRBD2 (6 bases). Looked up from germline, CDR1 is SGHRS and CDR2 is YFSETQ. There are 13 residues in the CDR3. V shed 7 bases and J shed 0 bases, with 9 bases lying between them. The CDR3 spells CASVEGSTDTQYF. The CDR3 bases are TGCGCCAGCGTGGAGGGGAGCACAGATACGCAGTATTTT.

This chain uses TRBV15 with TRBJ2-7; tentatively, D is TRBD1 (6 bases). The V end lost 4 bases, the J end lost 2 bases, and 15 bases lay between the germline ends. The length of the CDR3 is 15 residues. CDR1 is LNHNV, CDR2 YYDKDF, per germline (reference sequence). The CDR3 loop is CATSKGRDTPYEQYF. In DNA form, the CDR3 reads TGTGCCACCAGCAAGGGACGGGACACTCCCTACGAGCAGTACTTC.

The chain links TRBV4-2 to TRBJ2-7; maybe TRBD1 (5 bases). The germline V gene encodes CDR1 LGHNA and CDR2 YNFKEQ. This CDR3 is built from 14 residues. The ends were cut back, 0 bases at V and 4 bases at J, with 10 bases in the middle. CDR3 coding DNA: TGTGCCAGCAGCCAAGACCAGGACAAATACGAGCAGTACTTC. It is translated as CASSQDQDKYEQYF.

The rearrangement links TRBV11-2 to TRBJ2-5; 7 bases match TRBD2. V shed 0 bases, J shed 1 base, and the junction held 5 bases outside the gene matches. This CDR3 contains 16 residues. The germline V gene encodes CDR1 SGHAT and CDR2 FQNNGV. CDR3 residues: CASSLDPGGVQETQYF. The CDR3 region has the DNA TGTGCCAGCAGCTTAGATCCGGGGGGAGTCCAAGAGACCCAGTACTTC.

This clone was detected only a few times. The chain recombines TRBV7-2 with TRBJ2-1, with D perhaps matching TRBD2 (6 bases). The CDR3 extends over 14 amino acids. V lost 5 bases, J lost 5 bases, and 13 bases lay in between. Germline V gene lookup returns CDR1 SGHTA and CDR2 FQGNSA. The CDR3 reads CASSTSTSHNEQFF. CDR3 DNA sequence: TGTGCCAGCAGCACGAGTACTAGCCACAATGAGCAGTTCTTC.

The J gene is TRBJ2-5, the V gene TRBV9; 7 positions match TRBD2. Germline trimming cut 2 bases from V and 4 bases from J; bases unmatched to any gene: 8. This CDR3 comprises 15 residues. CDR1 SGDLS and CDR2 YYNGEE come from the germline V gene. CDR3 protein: CASSVQTSTPETQYF. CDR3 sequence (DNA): TGTGCCAGCAGCGTTCAGACTAGCACCCCAGAGACCCAGTACTTC. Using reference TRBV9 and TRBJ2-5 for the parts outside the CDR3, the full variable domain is DSGVTQTPKHLITATGQRVTLRCSPRSGDLSVYWYQQSLDQGLQFLIQYYNGEERAKGNILERFSAQQFPDLHSELNLSSLELGDSALYFCASSVQTSTPETQYFGPGTRLLVL.

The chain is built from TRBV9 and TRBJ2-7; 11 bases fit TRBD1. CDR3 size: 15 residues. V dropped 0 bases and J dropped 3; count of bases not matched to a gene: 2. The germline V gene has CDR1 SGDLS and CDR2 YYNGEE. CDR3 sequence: CASSVGGTGGYEQYF. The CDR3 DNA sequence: TGTGCCAGCAGCGTAGGGGGGACAGGGGGCTACGAGCAGTACTTC.

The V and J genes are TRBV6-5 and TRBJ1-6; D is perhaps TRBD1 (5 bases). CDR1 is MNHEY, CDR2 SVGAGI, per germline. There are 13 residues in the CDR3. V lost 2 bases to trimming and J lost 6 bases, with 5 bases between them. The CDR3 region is CASSYQGNSPLHF. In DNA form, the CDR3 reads TGTGCCAGCAGTTACCAGGGTAATTCACCCCTCCACTTT.

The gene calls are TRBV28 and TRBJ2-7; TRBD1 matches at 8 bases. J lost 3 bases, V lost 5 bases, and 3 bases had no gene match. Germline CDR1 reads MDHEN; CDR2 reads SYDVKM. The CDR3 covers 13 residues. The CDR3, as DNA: TGTGCCAGCAGTACAGGGGGTGTCTACGAGCAGTACTTC. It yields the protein CASSTGGVYEQYF.

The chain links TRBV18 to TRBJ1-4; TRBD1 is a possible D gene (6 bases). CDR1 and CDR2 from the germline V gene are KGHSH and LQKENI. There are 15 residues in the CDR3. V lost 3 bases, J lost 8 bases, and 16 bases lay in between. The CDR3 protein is CASSPSSFTGEKLFF. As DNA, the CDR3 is TGTGCCAGCTCACCCTCTTCATTCACAGGGGAAAAACTGTTTTTT.